One and the same sample provided the 13 T cell receptor beta chains below, sequenced in a study of shared clonotypes between healthy human individuals. The table came from immunoSEQ multiplex PCR; TCRdb's copy has only in-frame clones and leaves some out. The data show approximately 2,300,000 clones, roughly 92% seen once. Specimen: naive CD4+ T cells from PBMCs. Subset in this sample: CD45RA+ positively selected. All receptors derive from a young man in good health. Some clones in this sample may be carry-over from other donors' samples.

The count of this clone is one. The chain recombines TRBV6-5 with TRBJ1-5; 7 bases are shared with TRBD1. The V gene's germline CDR1 is MNHEY and CDR2 SVGAGI. The ends lost 0 bases at V and 7 bases at J; junction bases unmatched: 6. This CDR3 contains 15 residues. CDR3: CASSYSGQVGQPQHF. In nucleotides, the CDR3 is TGTGCCAGCAGTTACTCAGGACAGGTTGGGCAGCCCCAGCATTTT.

This sequence joins TRBV5-1 and TRBJ2-5, with 9 bases matching TRBD2. The CDR3 consists of 14 residues. Germline-derived CDR1 and CDR2 are SGHRS and YFSETQ. The junction had 2 bases not matched to a gene; V was cut back by 0 bases and J by 5 bases. DNA for the CDR3: TGCGCCAGCAGCTTGGGCGGGAGGGCGGAGACCCAGTACTTC. Translated: CASSLGGRAETQYF. The full variable domain, rest sourced from reference TRBV5-1 and TRBJ2-5, is KAGVTQTPRYLIKTRGQQVTLSCSPISGHRSVSWYQQTPGQGLQFLFEYFSETQRNKGNFPGRFSGRQFSNSRSEMNVSTLELGDSALYLCASSLGGRAETQYFGPGTRLLVL.

The rearrangement links TRBV2 to TRBJ2-1; 10 bases fit TRBD2. The length of the CDR3 is 15 residues. Germline V gene sequence: CDR1 SNHLY, CDR2 FYNNEI. The J segment lost 8 bases and the V segment lost 2 bases, leaving 6 bases of the junction unmatched. The CDR3 DNA follows: TGTGCCAGCAGTGAAAGGACTAGCGGTGGCGATGAGCAGTTCTTC. Protein sequence: CASSERTSGGDEQFF.

This chain's CDR3 is CASSIGGRPGGELFF. CDR3 sequence (DNA): TGTGCCAGTAGTATTGGCGGGAGGCCGGGCGGGGAGCTGTTTTTT. The V and J genes are TRBV19 and TRBJ2-2; 8 bases map to TRBD2. The length of the CDR3 is 15 residues. Germline trimming cut 3 bases from V and 7 bases from J; bases unmatched to any gene: 7. From germline, CDR1 is LNHDA and CDR2 SQIVND (reference sequence).

The chain couples TRBV29-1 to TRBJ2-1; D unclear. Per the germline V gene, CDR1 is SQVTM and CDR2 is ANQGSEA. CDR3 length equals 15 residues. V dropped 6 bases and J dropped 1 base, with 16 bases sitting between them. The CDR3 DNA is TGCAGCGTCATACGGTCCTTGGGGTCCTACAATGAGCAGTTCTTC. It specifies CSVIRSLGSYNEQFF.

The V gene is TRBV5-1, the J gene TRBJ2-1; the D is unclear. The CDR3 covers 14 residues. Trimming took off 2 bases at V and 2 bases at J, with 8 bases between the two ends. CDR1 is SGHRS and CDR2 is YFSETQ in the germline V gene. In DNA form, the CDR3 reads TGCGCCAGCAGCTTAAGCTACCCCTACAATGAGCAGTTCTTC. Translated, it gives CASSLSYPYNEQFF.

The rearrangement uses TRBV5-4 and TRBJ1-4; D may be TRBD1 (5 bases). This CDR3 spans 13 amino acids. Germline lookup yields CDR1 SGHNT and CDR2 YYREEE (reference sequence). V was clipped by 0 bases and J by 14 bases, with 14 bases between them. CDR3 DNA sequence: TGTGCCAGCAGCTTGGGGGACGGGGGTCGGCTGTTTTTT. Residues: CASSLGDGGRLFF.

The rearrangement uses TRBV7-6 and TRBJ2-2; D possibly corresponds to TRBD2 (6 bases). Per germline, CDR1 SGHVS and CDR2 FNYEAQ. The V end was cut by 3 bases, the J end by 1 base, with 12 bases between. The CDR3 consists of 16 residues. The CDR3 DNA follows: TGTGCCAGCAGCTTTTCGGCGGGGATGAACACCGGGGAGCTGTTTTTT. It specifies CASSFSAGMNTGELFF.

The CDR3 nucleotides are TGTGCCAGCAGCCGTGGGACAGGGGGCGATGAGCAGTTCTTC. This sequence encodes CASSRGTGGDEQFF. V and J are TRBV11-1 and TRBJ2-1; 12 positions agree with TRBD1. Germline CDR1 is SGHAT and CDR2 is FQDESV (reference sequence). The ends lost 5 bases at V and 8 bases at J; junction bases unmatched: 4. The CDR3 length is 14 residues.

The rearrangement links TRBV28 to TRBJ2-1, with D perhaps matching TRBD2 (5 bases). V dropped 4 bases and J dropped 0 bases, with 13 bases sitting between them. The CDR3 is 16 amino acids. Per germline, CDR1 MDHEN and CDR2 SYDVKM. CDR3 in amino acids: CASSSTKASSYNEQFF. The CDR3 bases are TGTGCCAGCAGTTCGACTAAAGCCAGCTCCTACAATGAGCAGTTCTTC. Using reference TRBV28 and TRBJ2-1 for the parts outside the CDR3, the full variable domain is DVKVTQSSRYLVKRTGEKVFLECVQDMDHENMFWYRQDPGLGLRLIYFSYDVKMKEKGDIPEGYSVSREKKERFSLILESASTNQTSMYLCASSSTKASSYNEQFFGPGTRLTVL.

V is TRBV28 and J is TRBJ2-7; TRBD2 matches 11 bases. J gave up 5 bases and V 8 bases, and 8 bases lay outside the gene matches. Per the germline V gene, CDR1 is MDHEN and CDR2 is SYDVKM. The CDR3 consists of 14 residues. CDR3 sequence: CASCLLAGAHEQYF. The CDR3 nucleotides read TGTGCCAGCTGCCTACTAGCGGGAGCCCACGAGCAGTACTTC.

The CDR3 coding sequence is TGTGCCAGCAGCGTAGTGGGACAGGGGTCGGCTGGGGCCAACGTCCTGACTTTC. It is translated as CASSVVGQGSAGANVLTF. The rearrangement uses TRBV9 and TRBJ2-6; TRBD1 matches 10 bases. Per the germline V gene, CDR1 is SGDLS and CDR2 is YYNGEE. V shed 0 bases and J 2 bases; nucleotides not matched to a gene: 5. The CDR3 has 18 amino acids.

This chain connects TRBV7-6 to TRBJ2-7; the match to TRBD2 covers 11 bases. J gave up 1 base and V 5 bases, and 4 bases lay outside the gene matches. The germline CDR1 and CDR2 sequences are SGHVS and FNYEAQ. The CDR3 sequence is 15 residues long. This CDR3 is CASSPGLAVSYEQYF. The DNA for the CDR3 is TGTGCCAGCAGCCCGGGACTAGCGGTTTCCTACGAGCAGTACTTC.